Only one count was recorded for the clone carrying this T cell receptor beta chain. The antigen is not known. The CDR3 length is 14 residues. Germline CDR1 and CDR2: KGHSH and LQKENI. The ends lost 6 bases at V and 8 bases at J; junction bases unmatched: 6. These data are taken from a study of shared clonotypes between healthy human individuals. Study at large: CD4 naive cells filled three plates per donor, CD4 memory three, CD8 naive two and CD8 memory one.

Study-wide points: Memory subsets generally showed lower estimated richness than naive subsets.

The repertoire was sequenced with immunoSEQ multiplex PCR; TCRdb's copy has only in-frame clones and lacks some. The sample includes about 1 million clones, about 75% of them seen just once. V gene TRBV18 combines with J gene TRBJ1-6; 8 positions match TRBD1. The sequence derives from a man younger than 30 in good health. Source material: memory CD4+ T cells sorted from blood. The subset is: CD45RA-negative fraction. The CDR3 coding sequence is TGTGCCAGCTCGCCTGGACAGGGAGATTCACCCCTCCACTTT. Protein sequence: CASSPGQGDSPLHF. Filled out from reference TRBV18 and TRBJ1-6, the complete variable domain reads NAGVMQNPRHLVRRRGQEARLRCSPMKGHSHVYWYRQLPEEGLKFMVYLQKENIIDESGMPKERFSAEFPKEGPSILRIQQVVRGDSAAYFCASSPGQGDSPLHFGNGTRLTVT.